This T cell receptor beta chain was obtained from a study of CD8 T cells in ankylosing spondylitis. Study-level findings and limits: According to the report, clones linked to the disease were significantly enriched in matched synovial fluid samples taken from ankylosing spondylitis patients. Within peripheral blood, clones linked to disease were CD8+ and relatively rare. In ankylosing spondylitis blood, a motif of roughly eight highly homologous TCR beta variants appeared characteristic.

Quantitative 5'-RACE with molecular barcodes generated TCR beta libraries. MiXCR was run by TCRdb on the 5' RACE reads, yielding one entry per CDR3 protein. The sample consists of some 350,000 distinct CDR3 sequences, 14% to 15% of them appearing once. Germline CDR1 SGHDT, CDR2 YYEEEE. The CDR3 is made up of 13 amino acids. With V trimmed by 5 bases and J by 7 bases, 7 bases remained unmatched. This clonotype was found many times. Its antigen is undetermined. Sequenced input: blood, either unsorted or a sorted T cell fraction (not recorded which). The chain couples TRBV5-6 to TRBJ1-1; 8 nucleotides agree with TRBD1. This TCR was recovered from a male donor with ankylosing spondylitis or in good health (not recorded which). The CDR3 reads CASRPTGANEAFF. The CDR3 nucleotides read TGTGCCAGCAGACCGACAGGGGCTAATGAAGCTTTCTTT. The complete variable domain, with remaining parts taken from reference TRBV5-6 and TRBJ1-1, reads DAGVTQSPTHLIKTRGQQVTLRCSPKSGHDTVSWYQQALGQGPQFIFQYYEEEERQRGNFPDRFSGHQFPNYSSELNVNALLLGDSALYLCASRPTGANEAFFGQGTRLTVV.